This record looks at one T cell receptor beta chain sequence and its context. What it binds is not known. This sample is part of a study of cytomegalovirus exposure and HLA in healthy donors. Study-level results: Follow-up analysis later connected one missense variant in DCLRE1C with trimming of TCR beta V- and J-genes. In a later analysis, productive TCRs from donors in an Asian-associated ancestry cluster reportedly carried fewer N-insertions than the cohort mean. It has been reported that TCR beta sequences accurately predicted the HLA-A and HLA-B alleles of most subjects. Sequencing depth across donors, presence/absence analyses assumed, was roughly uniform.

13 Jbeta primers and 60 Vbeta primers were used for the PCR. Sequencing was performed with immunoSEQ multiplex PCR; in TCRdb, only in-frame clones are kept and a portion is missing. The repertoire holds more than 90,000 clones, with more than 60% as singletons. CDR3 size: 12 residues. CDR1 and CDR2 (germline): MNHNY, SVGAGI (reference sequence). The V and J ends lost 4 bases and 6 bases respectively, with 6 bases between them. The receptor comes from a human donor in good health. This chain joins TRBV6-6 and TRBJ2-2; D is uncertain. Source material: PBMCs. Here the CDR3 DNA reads TGTGCCAGCAGTTCCCTCGCCGGGGAGCTGTTTTTT. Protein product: CASSSLAGELFF.